This entry concerns a single TCR beta chain. The sample belongs to a study of blood T cell repertoires in COVID-19. About the study: Acute-phase and convalescent COVID-19 samples originated in the United States, Italy and Spain. The analysed material was cDNA or gDNA that came from T cells, B-cell-depleted T cells, or PBMCs.

Looked up from germline, CDR1 is MGHRA and CDR2 is YSYEKL. Trimming shortened V by 6 bases and J by 8 bases, and 22 bases separated the two germline ends. The CDR3 loop spans 16 amino acids. Here immunoSEQ multiplex PCR was the method, and the copy in TCRdb shows in-frame clones only, minus some. The sample consists of about 250,000 clones, about 90% of them appearing once. This TCR was sampled from a woman in her 30s with acute COVID-19. The chain uses TRBV4-1 and TRBJ1-4; D is unclear. The sequenced sample consisted of PBMCs or T cells enriched from blood (not recorded which). The CDR3 region has the DNA TGCGCCAGCAGTTCACACCCCGAGGGAACTAGAGAAAAACTGTTTTTT. The encoded protein is CASSSHPEGTREKLFF.